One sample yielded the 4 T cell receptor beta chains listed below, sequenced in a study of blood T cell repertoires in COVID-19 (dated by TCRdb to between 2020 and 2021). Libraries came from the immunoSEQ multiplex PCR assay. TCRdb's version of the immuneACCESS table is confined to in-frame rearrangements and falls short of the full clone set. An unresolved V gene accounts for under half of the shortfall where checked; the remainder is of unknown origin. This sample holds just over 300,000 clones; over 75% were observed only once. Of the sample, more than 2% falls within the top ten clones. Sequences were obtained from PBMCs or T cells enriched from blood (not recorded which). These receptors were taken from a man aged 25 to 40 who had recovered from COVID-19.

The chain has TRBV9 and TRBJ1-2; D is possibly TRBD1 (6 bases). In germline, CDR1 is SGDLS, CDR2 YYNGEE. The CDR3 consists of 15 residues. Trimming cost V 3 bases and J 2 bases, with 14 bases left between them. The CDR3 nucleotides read TGTGCCAGCAGCGGAATACAGGGTGACAACTATGGCTACACCTTC. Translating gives CASSGIQGDNYGYTF. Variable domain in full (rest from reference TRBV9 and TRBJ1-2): DSGVTQTPKHLITATGQRVTLRCSPRSGDLSVYWYQQSLDQGLQFLIQYYNGEERAKGNILERFSAQQFPDLHSELNLSSLELGDSALYFCASSGIQGDNYGYTFGSGTRLTVV.

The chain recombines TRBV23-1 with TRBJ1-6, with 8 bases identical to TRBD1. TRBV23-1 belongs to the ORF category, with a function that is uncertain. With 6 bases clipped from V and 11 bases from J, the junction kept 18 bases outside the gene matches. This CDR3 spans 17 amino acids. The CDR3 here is CASRTRWIGQGWPPLHF. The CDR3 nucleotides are TGCGCCAGCAGAACCCGATGGATTGGACAGGGTTGGCCACCCCTCCACTTT.

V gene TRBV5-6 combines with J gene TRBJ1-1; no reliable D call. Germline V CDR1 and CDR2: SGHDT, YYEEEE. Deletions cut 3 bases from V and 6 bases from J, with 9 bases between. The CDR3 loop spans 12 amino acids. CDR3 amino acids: CASSSQSPEAFF. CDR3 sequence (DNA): TGTGCCAGCAGCTCACAGAGCCCTGAAGCTTTCTTT.

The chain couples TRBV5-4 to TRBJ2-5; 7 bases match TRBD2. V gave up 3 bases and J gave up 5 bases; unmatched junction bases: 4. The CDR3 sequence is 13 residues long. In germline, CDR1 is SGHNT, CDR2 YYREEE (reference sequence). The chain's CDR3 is CASSSLGGETQYF. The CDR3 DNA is TGTGCCAGCAGCTCGTTGGGGGGGGAGACCCAGTACTTC.